The 20 T cell receptor beta chains below come from one sample, sequenced in a study of blood T cell repertoires in COVID-19. Measured with immunoSEQ multiplex PCR; TCRdb has only the in-frame clones, and not every one. The sample includes about 190,000 clones, about 88% of them seen just once. The sample consisted of peripheral blood. The receptors stem from a woman of 80 years or more with acute or convalescent COVID-19.

This sequence joins TRBV18 and TRBJ2-1; 11 nucleotides align to TRBD2. V lost 2 bases and J lost 7; bases outside the gene matches: 13. The CDR3 covers 18 residues. CDR1 KGHSH and CDR2 LQKENI come from the germline V gene. The DNA for the CDR3 is TGTGCCAGCTCACCAAACCCGAACGCACTAGCGGGAGTAAATGAGCAGTTCTTC. Translated: CASSPNPNALAGVNEQFF.

This clone was counted a few times. The genes are TRBV21-1 and TRBJ1-5; TRBD1, as called in the table, went unchecked against the DNA. TRBV21-1 is a documented pseudogene. The CDR3 consists of 12 residues. The CDR3 region has the DNA TGTGCCAGGACACAGGGTAATCAGCCCCAGCATTTT. As protein: CARTQGNQPQHF.

The chain links TRBV5-6 to TRBJ2-3; the D gene is possibly TRBD2 (5 bases). CDR3 length: 13 residues. Trimming took off 5 bases at V and 1 base at J, with 8 bases between the two ends. Germline V lookup: CDR1 SGHDT, CDR2 YYEEEE. CDR3 in amino acids: CASRRTGTDTQYF. CDR3 nucleotide sequence: TGTGCCAGCAGAAGGACTGGCACAGATACGCAGTATTTT.

V is TRBV7-2 and J is TRBJ2-5; D unclear. The germline V gene has CDR1 SGHTA and CDR2 FQGNSA. The CDR3 length is 15 residues. The V and J ends lost 2 bases and 5 bases respectively, with 15 bases between them. CDR3 residues: CASSLSESQRETQYF. The CDR3 nucleotides read TGTGCCAGCAGCTTATCGGAGTCCCAAAGGGAGACCCAGTACTTC.

The chain carries TRBV30 and TRBJ1-2; no firm D call. The V gene's germline CDR1 is GTSNPN and CDR2 SVGIG (reference sequence). The V and J ends lost 8 bases and 6 bases respectively, with 19 bases between them. The CDR3 runs 13 residues. As DNA, the CDR3 is TGTGCCGGAACTGGCTCGTCACGGGATGGCTACACCTTC. It translates to CAGTGSSRDGYTF.

J is TRBJ2-3 and V is TRBV18; D is unclear. Germline loops: CDR1 KGHSH, CDR2 LQKENI. The CDR3 spans 13 residues. V was shortened by 3 bases and J by 5 bases, with 9 bases between the two germline ends. CDR3 nucleotides: TGTGCCAGCTCACCGGCACCGGGAGATACGCAGTATTTT. Amino acids: CASSPAPGDTQYF. Using reference TRBV18 and TRBJ2-3 for the parts outside the CDR3, the full variable domain is NAGVMQNPRHLVRRRGQEARLRCSPMKGHSHVYWYRQLPEEGLKFMVYLQKENIIDESGMPKERFSAEFPKEGPSILRIQQVVRGDSAAYFCASSPAPGDTQYFGPGTRLTVL.

In its sample, this clone was seen a few times. The chain is built from TRBV24-1 and TRBJ2-1; D may be TRBD2 (6 bases). Germline V gives CDR1 KGHDR, CDR2 SFDVKD. The V gene lost 9 bases and the J gene lost 8 bases, with 13 bases spanning the gap. The length of the CDR3 is 12 residues. In DNA form, the CDR3 reads TGTGCCACCGATCGACTAGGGGATGAGCAGTTCTTC. Protein sequence: CATDRLGDEQFF.

V gene TRBV18 combines with J gene TRBJ2-5; no clear D gene. The V and J ends lost 5 bases and 0 bases respectively, with 4 bases between them. The CDR3 has 12 amino acids. The germline V gene encodes CDR1 KGHSH and CDR2 LQKENI. The CDR3 is CASSGNQETQYF. In DNA, the CDR3 is TGTGCCAGCTCAGGCAACCAAGAGACCCAGTACTTC.

In its sample, this clone was seen once. CDR3 protein: CASGVAMDSAYEQYF. CDR3 DNA sequence: TGTGCCAGCGGGGTTGCCATGGACAGCGCCTACGAGCAGTACTTC. The rearrangement links TRBV6-5 to TRBJ2-7, with D possibly being TRBD1 (6 bases). Germline-derived CDR1 and CDR2 are MNHEY and SVGAGI. This CDR3 is 15 amino acids long. The V gene lost 8 bases and the J gene lost 2 bases, with 19 bases spanning the gap.

This clone was seen just once. Relative to the germline gene, one junction end is altered; a read error may explain this. V usage is TRBV6-2 or TRBV6-3 and J usage is TRBJ2-7; weak D call: TRBD1 (6 bases). The CDR3 totals 13 residues. Germline V lookup: CDR1 MNHEY, CDR2 SVGEGT. The CDR3 region is CATSGTFFYEQYF. CDR3 coding DNA: TGTGCCACCAGTGGGACATTCTTTTACGAGCAGTACTTC.

A few counts support this clone. The rearrangement joins TRBV18 to TRBJ1-1, with TRBD1 matching over 8 bases. In germline, CDR1 is KGHSH, CDR2 LQKENI. The CDR3 is made up of 14 amino acids. V gave up 5 bases and J gave up 4 bases; unmatched junction bases: 6. Written as DNA, the CDR3 is TGTGCCAGCTCATCACTGACAGGGGTCACTGAAGCTTTCTTT. Translating it yields CASSSLTGVTEAFF.

The chain employs TRBV27 and TRBJ1-2; D unresolved. The length of the CDR3 is 12 residues. Trimming removed 6 bases from V and 4 bases from J, with 9 bases in between. Germline CDR1 MNHEY, CDR2 SMNVEV (reference sequence). This chain's CDR3 is CASSTSGYGYTF. Here the CDR3 DNA reads TGTGCCAGCAGCACGTCAGGCTATGGCTACACCTTC.

V and J are TRBV25-1 and TRBJ1-2; D may be TRBD1 (5 bases). Trimming took 8 bases from V and 3 from J, leaving 7 bases between them. The CDR3 extends over 11 amino acids. Germline lookup yields CDR1 MGHDK and CDR2 SYGVNS. The DNA of the CDR3 is TGTGCCAGCCAGGGTCACTATGGCTACACCTTC. Translated: CASQGHYGYTF.

The rearrangement joins TRBV4-2 to TRBJ2-1; TRBD2 agrees at 11 bases. Germline V gene data show CDR1 as LGHNA and CDR2 as YNFKEQ. Trimming took 3 bases from V and 4 from J; bases not matched to a gene: 5. The CDR3 extends over 16 amino acids. The CDR3 region is CASSHIAGGKYNEQFF. CDR3 nucleotide sequence: TGTGCCAGCAGCCACATAGCGGGAGGGAAGTACAATGAGCAGTTCTTC.

The chain couples TRBV18 to TRBJ1-1, with 8 bases that match TRBD1. CDR3 length: 15 residues. The junction had 6 bases not matched to a gene; V was cut back by 5 bases and J by 1 base. The germline V gene has CDR1 KGHSH and CDR2 LQKENI. For the CDR3, the DNA is TGTGCCAGCTCAAATCGTACAGGGGGGAACACTGAAGCTTTCTTT. Its protein product is CASSNRTGGNTEAFF.

This chain uses TRBV18 with TRBJ2-1, with unresolved D. With 4 bases removed from V and 0 bases from J, the gap between germline ends came to 16 bases. The CDR3 spans 17 residues. Germline loops: CDR1 KGHSH, CDR2 LQKENI. The CDR3 spells CASSLPPRPSSYNEQFF. The CDR3 DNA is TGTGCCAGCTCACTACCCCCCCGCCCGAGCTCCTACAATGAGCAGTTCTTC.

The genes are TRBV7-9 and TRBJ1-1; perhaps TRBD1 as D (6 bases). CDR3 length equals 13 residues. CDR1 SEHNR and CDR2 FQNEAQ come from the germline V gene (reference sequence). Trimming removed 7 bases at V and 10 bases at J, with 19 bases between. The CDR3 DNA follows: TGTGCCAGCACGGGGGTTAAGGGGGTAGCAGCTTTCTTT. As protein: CASTGVKGVAAFF. Filled out from reference TRBV7-9 and TRBJ1-1, the complete variable domain reads DTGVSQNPRHKITKRGQNVTFRCDPISEHNRLYWYRQTLGQGPEFLTYFQNEAQLEKSRLLSDRFSAERPKGSFSTLEIQRTEQGDSAMYLCASTGVKGVAAFFGQGTRLTVV.

The chain is built from TRBV11-2 and TRBJ1-1, with D possibly matching TRBD1 (6 bases). Trimming cost V 1 base and J 0 bases, with 12 bases left between them. Germline-derived CDR1 and CDR2 are SGHAT and FQNNGV. The CDR3 is 16 amino acids. Written as DNA, the CDR3 is TGTGCCAGCAGCTTAGCGCTGGGGGCCTTGAACACTGAAGCTTTCTTT. Translating gives CASSLALGALNTEAFF.

The V and J genes are TRBV7-8 and TRBJ2-1; D is perhaps TRBD1 (6 bases). The CDR3 runs 16 residues. Trimming shortened V by 2 bases and J by 2 bases, and 13 bases separated the two germline ends. Germline V CDR1 and CDR2: SGHVS, FQNEAQ. This chain's CDR3 is CASSLLNPGAYNEQFF. The DNA for the CDR3 is TGTGCCAGCAGCTTACTTAATCCAGGGGCCTACAATGAGCAGTTCTTC.

V is TRBV9 and J is TRBJ2-7, with D possibly TRBD2 on 6 matching bases. The CDR3 totals 16 residues. Germline V gene lookup returns CDR1 SGDLS and CDR2 YYNGEE. V was cut by 0 bases and J by 2 bases, with 15 bases left in between. In nucleotides, the CDR3 is TGTGCCAGCAGCGTAGCCTCGGCTAGCGTCCCCTACGAGCAGTACTTC. Residues: CASSVASASVPYEQYF.